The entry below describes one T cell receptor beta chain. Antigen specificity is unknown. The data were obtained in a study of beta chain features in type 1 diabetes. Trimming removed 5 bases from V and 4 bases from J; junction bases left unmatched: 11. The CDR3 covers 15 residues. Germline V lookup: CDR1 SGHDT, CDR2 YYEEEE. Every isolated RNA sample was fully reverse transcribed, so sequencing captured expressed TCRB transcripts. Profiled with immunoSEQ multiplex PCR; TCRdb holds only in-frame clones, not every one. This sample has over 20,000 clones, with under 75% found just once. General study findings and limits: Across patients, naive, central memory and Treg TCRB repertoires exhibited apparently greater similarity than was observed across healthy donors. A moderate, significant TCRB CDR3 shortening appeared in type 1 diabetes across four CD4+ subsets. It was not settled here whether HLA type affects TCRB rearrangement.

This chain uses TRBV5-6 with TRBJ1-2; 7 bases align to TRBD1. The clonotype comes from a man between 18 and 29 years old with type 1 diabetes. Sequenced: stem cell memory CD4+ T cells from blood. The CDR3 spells CASSLTGSPSYGYTF. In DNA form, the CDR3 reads TGTGCCAGCAGTCTGACAGGGTCCCCTAGCTATGGCTACACCTTC.